This T cell receptor beta chain originates from a study of human CD8 memory T cell subsets. The CDR3 consists of 16 residues. Per the germline V gene, CDR1 is LGHNA and CDR2 is YSLEER. Researchers made TCR beta libraries via UMI-labeled 5' RACE. TCRdb reanalyzed the 5' RACE reads and collapses them to one entry per CDR3 protein, without DNA. Its table lists around 4,500 distinct CDR3 sequences. Sequenced input: CD8+ T cells from PBMCs. The TCR originated in a human donor in good health. V and J are TRBV4-3 and TRBJ2-2; absent DNA, TCRdb's TRBD1 call cannot be checked. CDR3 protein: CASSPELGTTTGELFF.